By sample fraction, the clone carrying this T cell receptor (beta chain) is medium-sized. The antigen is not known. Germline V gene lookup returns CDR1 MGHDK and CDR2 SYGVNS. CDR3 length: 12 amino acids. V was trimmed by 3 bases and J by 3 bases, leaving 6 bases between them. This sample was taken from a study of spatial heterogeneity in lung cancer. Overall study: A unique TCR and UMI combination showed up more than ten times in raw reads, on average.

A unique molecular identifier was carried by every single TCR cDNA molecule. From the 5' RACE reads, TCRdb called clonotypes with MiXCR, one entry per CDR3 protein. The sample carries about 14,000 distinct CDR3 sequences, 11% recorded once. Study-wide points: Ubiquitous expanded tumor TCRs showed up in blood more at resection than follow-up.

Noted time point: sample taken at primary tumor resection. Material for sequencing was whole RNA from tumor, nontumor lung or frozen PBMC, left unsorted. The donor population consisted of some 70 patients with untreated, early-stage non-small cell lung cancer. The receptor was derived from a female donor with early-stage non-small cell lung cancer. V gene TRBV25-1 combines with J gene TRBJ2-7; D gene unclear. The sample here was PBMCs, taken at surgery. CDR3 coding DNA: TGTGCCAGCAGTGATTGGAACTACGAGCAGTACTTC. It codes for CASSDWNYEQYF.